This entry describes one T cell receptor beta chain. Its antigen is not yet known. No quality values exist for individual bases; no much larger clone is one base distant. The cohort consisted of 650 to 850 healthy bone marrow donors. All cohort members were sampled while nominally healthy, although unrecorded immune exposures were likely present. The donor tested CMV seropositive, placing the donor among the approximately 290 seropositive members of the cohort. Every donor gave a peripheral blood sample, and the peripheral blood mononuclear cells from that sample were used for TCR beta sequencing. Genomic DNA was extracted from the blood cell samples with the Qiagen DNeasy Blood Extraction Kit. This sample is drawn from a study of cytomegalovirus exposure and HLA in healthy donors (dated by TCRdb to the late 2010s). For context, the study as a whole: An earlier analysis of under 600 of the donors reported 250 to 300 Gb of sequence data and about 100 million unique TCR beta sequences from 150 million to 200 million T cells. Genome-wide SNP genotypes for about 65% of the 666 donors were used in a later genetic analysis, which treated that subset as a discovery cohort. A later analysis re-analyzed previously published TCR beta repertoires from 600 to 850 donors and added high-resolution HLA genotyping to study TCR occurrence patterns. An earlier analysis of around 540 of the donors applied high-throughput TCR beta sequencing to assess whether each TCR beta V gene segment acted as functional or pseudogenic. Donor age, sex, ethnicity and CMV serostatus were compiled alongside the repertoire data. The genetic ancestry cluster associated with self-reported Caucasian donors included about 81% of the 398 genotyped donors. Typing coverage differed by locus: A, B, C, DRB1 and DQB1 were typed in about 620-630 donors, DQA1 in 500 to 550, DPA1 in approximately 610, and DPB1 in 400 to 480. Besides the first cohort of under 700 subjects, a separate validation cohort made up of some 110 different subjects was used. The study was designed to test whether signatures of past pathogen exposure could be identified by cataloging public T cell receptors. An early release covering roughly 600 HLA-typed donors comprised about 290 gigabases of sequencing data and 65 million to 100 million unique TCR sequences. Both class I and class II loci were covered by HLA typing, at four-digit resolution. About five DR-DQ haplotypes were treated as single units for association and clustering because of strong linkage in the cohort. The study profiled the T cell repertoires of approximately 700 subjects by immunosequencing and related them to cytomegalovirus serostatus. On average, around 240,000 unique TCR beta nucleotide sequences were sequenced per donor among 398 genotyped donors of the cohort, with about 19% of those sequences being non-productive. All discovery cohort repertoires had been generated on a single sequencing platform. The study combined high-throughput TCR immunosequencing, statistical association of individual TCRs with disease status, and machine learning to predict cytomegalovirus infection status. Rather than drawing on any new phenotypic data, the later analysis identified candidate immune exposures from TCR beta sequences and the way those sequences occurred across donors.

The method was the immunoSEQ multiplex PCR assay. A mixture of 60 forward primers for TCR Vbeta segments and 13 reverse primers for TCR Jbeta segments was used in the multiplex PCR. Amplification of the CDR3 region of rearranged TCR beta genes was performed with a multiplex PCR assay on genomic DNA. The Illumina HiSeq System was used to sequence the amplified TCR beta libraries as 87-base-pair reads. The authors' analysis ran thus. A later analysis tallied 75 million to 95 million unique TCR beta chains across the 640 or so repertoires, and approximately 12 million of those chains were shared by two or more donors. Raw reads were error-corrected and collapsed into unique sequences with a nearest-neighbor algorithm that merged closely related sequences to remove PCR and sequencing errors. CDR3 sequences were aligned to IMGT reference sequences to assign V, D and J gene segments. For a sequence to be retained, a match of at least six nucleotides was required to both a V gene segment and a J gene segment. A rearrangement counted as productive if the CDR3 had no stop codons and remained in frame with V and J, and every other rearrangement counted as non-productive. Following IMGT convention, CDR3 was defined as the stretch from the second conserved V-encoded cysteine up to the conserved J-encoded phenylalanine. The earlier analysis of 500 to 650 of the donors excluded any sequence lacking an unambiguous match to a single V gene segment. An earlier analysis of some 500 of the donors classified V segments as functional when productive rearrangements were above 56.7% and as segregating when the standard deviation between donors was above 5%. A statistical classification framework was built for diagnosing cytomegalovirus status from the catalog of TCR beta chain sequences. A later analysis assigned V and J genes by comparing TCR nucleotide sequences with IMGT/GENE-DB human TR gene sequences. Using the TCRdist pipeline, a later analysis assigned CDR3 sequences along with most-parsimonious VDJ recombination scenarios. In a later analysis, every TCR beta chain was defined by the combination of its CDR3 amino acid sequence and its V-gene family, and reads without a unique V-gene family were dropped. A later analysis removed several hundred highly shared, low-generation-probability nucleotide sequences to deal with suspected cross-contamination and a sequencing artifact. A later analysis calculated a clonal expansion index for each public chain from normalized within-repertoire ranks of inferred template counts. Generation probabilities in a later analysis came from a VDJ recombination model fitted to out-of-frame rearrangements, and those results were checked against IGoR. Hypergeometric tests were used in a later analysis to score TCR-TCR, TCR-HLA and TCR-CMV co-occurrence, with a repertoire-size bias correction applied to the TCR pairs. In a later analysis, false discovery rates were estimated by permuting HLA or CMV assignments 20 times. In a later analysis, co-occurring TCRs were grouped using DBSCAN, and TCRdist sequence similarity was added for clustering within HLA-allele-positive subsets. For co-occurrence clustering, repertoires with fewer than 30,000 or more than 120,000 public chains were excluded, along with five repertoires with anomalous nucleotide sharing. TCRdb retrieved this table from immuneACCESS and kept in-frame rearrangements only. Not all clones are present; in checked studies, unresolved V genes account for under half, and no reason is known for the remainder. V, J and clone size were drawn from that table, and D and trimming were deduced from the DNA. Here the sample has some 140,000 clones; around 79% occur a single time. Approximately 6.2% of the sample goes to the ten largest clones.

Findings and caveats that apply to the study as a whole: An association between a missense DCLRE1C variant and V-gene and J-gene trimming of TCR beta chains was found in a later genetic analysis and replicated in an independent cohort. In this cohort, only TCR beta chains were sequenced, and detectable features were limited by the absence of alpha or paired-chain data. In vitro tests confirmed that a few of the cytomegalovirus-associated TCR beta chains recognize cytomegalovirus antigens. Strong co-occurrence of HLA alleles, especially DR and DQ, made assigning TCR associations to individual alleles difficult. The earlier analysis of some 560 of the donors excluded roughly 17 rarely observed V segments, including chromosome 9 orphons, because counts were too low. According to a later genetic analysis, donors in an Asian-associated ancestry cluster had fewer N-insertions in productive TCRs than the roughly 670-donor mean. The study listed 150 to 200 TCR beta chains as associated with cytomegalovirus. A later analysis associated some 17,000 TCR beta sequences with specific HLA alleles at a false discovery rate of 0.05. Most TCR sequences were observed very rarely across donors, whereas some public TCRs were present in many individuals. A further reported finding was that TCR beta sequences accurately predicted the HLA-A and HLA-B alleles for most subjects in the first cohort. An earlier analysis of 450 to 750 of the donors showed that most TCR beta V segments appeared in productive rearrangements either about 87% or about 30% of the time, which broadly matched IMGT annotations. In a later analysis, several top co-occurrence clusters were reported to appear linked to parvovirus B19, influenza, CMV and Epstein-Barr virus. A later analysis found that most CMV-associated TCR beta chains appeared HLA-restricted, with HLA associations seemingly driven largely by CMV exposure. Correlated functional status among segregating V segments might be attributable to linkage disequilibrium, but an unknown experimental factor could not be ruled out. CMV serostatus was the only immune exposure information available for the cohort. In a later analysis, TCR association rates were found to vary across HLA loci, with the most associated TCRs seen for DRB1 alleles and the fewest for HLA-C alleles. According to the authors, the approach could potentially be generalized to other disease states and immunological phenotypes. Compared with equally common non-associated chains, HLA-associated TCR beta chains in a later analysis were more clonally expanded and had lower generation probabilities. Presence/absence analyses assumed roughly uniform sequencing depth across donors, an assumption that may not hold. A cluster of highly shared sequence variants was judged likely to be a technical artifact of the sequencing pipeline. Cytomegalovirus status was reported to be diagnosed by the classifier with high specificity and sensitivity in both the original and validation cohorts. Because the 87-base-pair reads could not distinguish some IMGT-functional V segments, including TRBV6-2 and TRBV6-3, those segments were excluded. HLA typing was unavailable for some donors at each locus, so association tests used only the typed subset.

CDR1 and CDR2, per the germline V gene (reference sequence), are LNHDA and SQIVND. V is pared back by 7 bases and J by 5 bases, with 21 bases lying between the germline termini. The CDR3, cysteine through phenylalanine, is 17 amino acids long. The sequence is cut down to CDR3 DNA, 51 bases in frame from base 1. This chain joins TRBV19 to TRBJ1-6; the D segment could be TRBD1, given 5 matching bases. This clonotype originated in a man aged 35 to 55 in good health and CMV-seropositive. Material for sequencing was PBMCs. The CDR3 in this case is CASKGDRGRLNNSPLHF. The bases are TGTGCCAGTAAAGGTGACAGAGGACGGCTGAATAATTCACCCCTCCACTTT.